A single sample is the source of the 32 T cell receptor beta chains below, sequenced in a study of spatial heterogeneity in lung cancer. The time point is: sample taken at primary tumor resection. Via MiXCR, TCRdb re-called the 5' RACE reads, giving one row per CDR3 protein. This sample has roughly 5,100 distinct CDR3 sequences, with roughly 12% found just once. Findings and limits, study-wide: Tumoral mutation counts were tracked by counts of expanded intratumoral alpha and beta TCRs.

These receptors' targets are unknown. Specimen: lung tumor tissue, collected at surgery. The receptor source for this set is a male donor with early-stage non-small cell lung cancer.

This clonotype was observed many times. This beta chain is off target for a library built for alpha chains, so its abundance means little. The rearrangement uses TRBV20-1 and TRBJ2-7; TRBD1 agrees at 12 bases. V lost 4 bases and J lost 6; bases outside the gene matches: 7. The CDR3 totals 14 residues. Per the germline V gene, CDR1 is DFQATT and CDR2 is SNEGSKA (reference sequence). CDR3 in DNA: TGCAGTGCTACGCCGGGACAGGGGGCTTTCGAGCAGTACTTC. It yields the protein CSATPGQGAFEQYF.

Relative to its sample, this clonotype is medium-sized. This beta chain was picked up by a library intended for alpha chains and is off target, so its count carries little meaning. The V and J genes are TRBV7-2 and TRBJ2-2; no reliable D call. The CDR3 is made up of 15 amino acids. Germline CDR1 reads SGHTA; CDR2 reads FQGNSA. V dropped 1 base and J dropped 1 base, with 7 bases sitting between them. CDR3 loop: CASSLGPMNTGELFF. DNA of the CDR3: TGTGCCAGCAGCTTAGGGCCGATGAACACCGGGGAGCTGTTTTTT.

This clonotype was seen more than once but under ten times. For a library built for alpha chains, this beta chain is a stray read; little rests on its size. This chain joins TRBV2 and TRBJ2-2, with 10 bases matching TRBD1. The CDR3 is 16 amino acids. CDR1 is SNHLY and CDR2 is FYNNEI in the germline V gene. V lost 5 bases, J lost 6 bases, and 9 bases stayed unmatched. The CDR3 sequence is CASSYTTGTGAGELFF. DNA for the CDR3: TGTGCCAGCAGTTACACCACCGGGACAGGGGCCGGGGAGCTGTTTTTT. The variable domain in full, completed from reference TRBV2 and TRBJ2-2, reads EPEVTQTPSHQVTQMGQEVILRCVPISNHLYFYWYRQILGQKVEFLVSFYNNEISEKSEIFDDQFSVERPDGSNFTLKIRSTKLEDSAMYFCASSYTTGTGAGELFFGEGSRLTVL.

This clonotype has ten or more counts. This beta chain is a stray read from a library made for alpha chains; its abundance is not meaningful. The chain joins TRBV10-3 to TRBJ2-1; 9 bases are a match to TRBD2. This CDR3 spans 17 amino acids. Unmatched junction bases numbered 8, after V lost 0 bases and J lost 5 bases. Germline V lookup: CDR1 ENHRY, CDR2 SYGVKD. CDR3 loop: CAISESRASGDHNEQFF. CDR3 in DNA: TGTGCCATCAGTGAGTCGCGGGCTAGCGGGGATCACAATGAGCAGTTCTTC.

This clonotype was counted ten times or more. Because the library targeted alpha chains, this beta chain is an off-target read whose size means little. This rearrangement joins TRBV29-1 to TRBJ2-5; 7 bases line up with TRBD2. The CDR3 loop spans 14 amino acids. Germline V gene sequence: CDR1 SQVTM, CDR2 ANQGSEA. V gave up 4 bases and J gave up 2 bases; unmatched junction bases: 7. CDR3 residues: CSVVSPGGQETQYF. The CDR3 bases are TGCAGCGTTGTAAGCCCCGGGGGGCAAGAGACCCAGTACTTC.

This clonotype came up many times. Since the library was made to target alpha chains, this beta chain is a stray read and its abundance is not meaningful. The V gene is TRBV6-6, the J gene TRBJ2-7, with D hard to call. With 0 bases removed from V and 6 bases from J, the gap between germline ends came to 9 bases. Germline V CDR1 and CDR2: MNHNY, SVGAGI (reference sequence). There are 13 residues in the CDR3. The CDR3, as DNA: TGTGCCAGCAGTTACTCGAGTTCCAGCGAGCAGTACTTC. It encodes CASSYSSSSEQYF.

The table lists this clonotype with many counts. This beta chain lies outside the target of a library built for alpha chains; its clone size means little. The rearrangement joins TRBV4-3 to TRBJ1-2; D is undetermined. V was clipped by 0 bases and J by 7 bases, with 15 bases between them. Germline V gene sequence: CDR1 LGHNA, CDR2 YSLEER. CDR3 length: 15 residues. CDR3 protein: CASSQESGLPLGYTF. The CDR3 nucleotides read TGCGCCAGCAGCCAAGAGTCAGGTCTTCCCCTTGGCTACACCTTC.

This clonotype is medium-sized. Its ends do not fully match the called genes, so a read error is possible. This beta chain is off target for a library built for alpha chains, so its abundance means little. The chain combines TRBV7-7 with TRBJ2-3, with 10 bases fitting TRBD2. The CDR3 contains 15 residues. Germline V lookup: CDR1 SSHAT, CDR2 FNYEAQ (reference sequence). The CDR3 spells CASSLGLAGADTQYF. The CDR3 DNA reads TGTGCTAGCAGCTTAGGCCTAGCGGGGGCAGATACGCAGTATTTT.

At least ten counts were recorded for this clonotype. A library prepared for alpha chains yielded this beta chain as an off-target read; its size is of little meaning. The chain recombines TRBV5-4 with TRBJ1-1, with TRBD1 matching 9 bases. Germline lookup yields CDR1 SGHNT and CDR2 YYREEE (reference sequence). The CDR3 runs 14 residues. V trimming: 5 bases; J trimming: 6 bases; junction bases outside the gene matches: 8. The CDR3 reads CASSSGTGFPEAFF. In DNA, the CDR3 is TGTGCCAGCAGTTCCGGGACAGGGTTCCCTGAAGCTTTCTTT.

To note about this clonotype: A library prepared for alpha chains yielded this beta chain as an off-target read; its size is of little meaning. This chain joins TRBV5-5 and TRBJ1-4; no clear D. This CDR3 has 15 residues. V was clipped by 2 bases and J by 3 bases, with 11 bases between them. Germline CDR1 reads SGHKS; CDR2 reads YYEKEE (reference sequence). For the CDR3, the DNA is TGTGCCAGCAGCTTCCGAGGGCAGGCTAATGAAAAACTGTTTTTT. It is translated as CASSFRGQANEKLFF.

Many counts were recorded for this clonotype. This beta chain turned up in a library designed for alpha chains; as an off-target read, its abundance says little. The chain combines TRBV12-3 or TRBV12-4 with TRBJ2-3; TRBD2 is a possible D gene (6 bases). The CDR3 is made up of 17 amino acids. V gave up 5 bases and J gave up 2 bases, with 20 bases separating them. The CDR3 region has the DNA TGTGCCAGCAGTCCTCGCGGTAGCGGAACTCACACAGATACGCAGTATTTT. Translating gives CASSPRGSGTHTDTQYF.

Note on this clonotype: This beta chain turned up in a library designed for alpha chains; as an off-target read, its abundance says little. This chain connects TRBV6-6 to TRBJ2-7; tentative D call: TRBD2 (6 bases). The CDR3 extends over 15 amino acids. The germline V gene has CDR1 MNHNY and CDR2 SVGAGI (reference sequence). With 5 bases removed from V and 2 bases from J, the gap between germline ends came to 16 bases. The CDR3 DNA sequence: TGTGCCAGCAGTCTTCTGGCAGCGGGTCCCTACGAGCAGTACTTC. It is translated as CASSLLAAGPYEQYF.

In this sample, this clonotype is medium-sized. Found in a library prepared for alpha chains, this beta chain is an off-target read, and its abundance has little meaning. V gene TRBV7-2 combines with J gene TRBJ2-3, with a possible D match to TRBD1 (5 bases). Per the germline V gene, CDR1 is SGHTA and CDR2 is FQGNSA. The CDR3 loop spans 14 amino acids. V lost 4 bases and J 2 bases, leaving 10 bases between the germline ends. DNA for the CDR3: TGTGCCAGCAGCTCCAGACAGCCCACAGATACGCAGTATTTT. Its protein product is CASSSRQPTDTQYF.

For this clonotype: This beta chain came through as a stray read in a library set up for alpha chains, and its size says little. The CDR3 here is CASSQRVSEQYF. CDR3 nucleotides: TGTGCCAGCAGCCAACGGGTGAGCGAGCAGTACTTC. The V call is TRBV3-1, the J call TRBJ2-7, with no clear D. V lost 2 bases, J lost 6 bases, and 8 bases lay in between. CDR1 LGHDT and CDR2 YNNKEL come from the germline V gene (reference sequence). The CDR3 length is 12 residues.

This clonotype was recorded at least ten times. This beta chain appears as a stray read in a library generated for alpha chains; its size is not informative. J is TRBJ2-1 and V is TRBV11-1; 9 nucleotides line up with TRBD2. Germline CDR1 SGHAT, CDR2 FQDESV (reference sequence). The V gene end was trimmed by 2 bases and the J gene end by 6 bases; junction bases not matched to a gene: 5. This CDR3 region has 15 residues. CDR3: CASSLFGLAPNEQFF. CDR3 DNA sequence: TGTGCCAGCAGCTTATTCGGACTAGCGCCCAATGAGCAGTTCTTC.

Details on this clonotype: Found in a library prepared for alpha chains, this beta chain is an off-target read, and its abundance has little meaning. This chain uses TRBV6-5 with TRBJ1-2, with 7 nucleotides matching TRBD1. Germline lookup yields CDR1 MNHEY and CDR2 SVGAGI. V gave up 4 bases and J gave up 8 bases; unmatched junction bases: 7. This CDR3 comprises 13 residues. CDR3 loop: CASSFGTAGGYTF. The CDR3 DNA is TGTGCCAGCAGTTTCGGGACAGCTGGCGGCTACACCTTC.

This clonotype qualifies as large. The library was prepared for alpha chains; this beta chain is a stray read, so its frequency means little. V is TRBV4-3 and J is TRBJ1-5; D ambiguous. Germline assignment: CDR1 LGHNA and CDR2 YSLEER. The CDR3 runs 13 residues. V was pared by 0 bases and J by 5 bases, with 5 bases between. The CDR3 sequence: CASSQETYQPQHF. Here the CDR3 DNA reads TGCGCCAGCAGCCAAGAAACCTATCAGCCCCAGCATTTT.

This clonotype was detected ten times or more. The size of this beta chain means little, since it is a stray read in a library made for alpha chains. Here the CDR3 DNA reads TGCAGTGCCCCGCGGGGGGACAGGGGTGAAGCTTTCTTT. Translated, it gives CSAPRGDRGEAFF. The chain has TRBV20-1 and TRBJ1-1, with 10 bases aligning to TRBD1. Germline trimming cut 6 bases from V and 7 bases from J; bases unmatched to any gene: 8. Germline loops: CDR1 DFQATT, CDR2 SNEGSKA (reference sequence). The CDR3 is made up of 13 amino acids.

This clonotype has a count of ten or more. This beta chain slipped into a library made for alpha chains as a stray read, so its size is not meaningful. The V gene is TRBV5-1, the J gene TRBJ2-1; D gene uncertain. Germline loops: CDR1 SGHRS, CDR2 YFSETQ. CDR3 length: 14 residues. V lost 5 bases and J lost 0, with 9 bases in between. In DNA, the CDR3 is TGCGCCAGCAGGCGTGAGAACTCCTACAATGAGCAGTTCTTC. This sequence encodes CASRRENSYNEQFF.

This clonotype counts as medium-sized (0.01 to 0.1%). The size of this beta chain means little, since it is a stray read in a library made for alpha chains. This chain connects TRBV6-2 or TRBV6-3 to TRBJ2-5; unclear D gene. CDR3 length: 13 amino acids. V dropped 8 bases and J dropped 2 bases, with 12 bases sitting between them. CDR1 and CDR2 (germline): MNHEY, SVGEGT. The CDR3 loop reads CASLPGYQETQYF. As DNA, the CDR3 is TGTGCCAGCCTGCCCGGGTATCAAGAGACCCAGTACTTC.

This clonotype was counted once. Found in a library prepared for alpha chains, this beta chain is an off-target read, and its abundance has little meaning. This chain joins TRBV27 and TRBJ2-7; perhaps TRBD1 as D (6 bases). V was clipped by 3 bases and J by 3 bases, with 9 bases between them. The CDR3 extends over 13 amino acids. The germline CDR1 and CDR2 sequences are MNHEY and SMNVEV (reference sequence). The DNA of the CDR3 is TGTGCCAGCAGTTTGGGACATAACTACGAGCAGTACTTC. This gives the protein CASSLGHNYEQYF.

This clonotype was detected ten times or more. Little can be read into the size of this beta chain, an off-target read in a library designed for alpha chains. The V call is TRBV7-8, the J call TRBJ2-2; the D gene is possibly TRBD2 (8 bases). The germline V gene encodes CDR1 SGHVS and CDR2 FQNEAQ. V was pared by 1 base and J by 4 bases, with 13 bases between. This CDR3 comprises 16 residues. CDR3 protein: CASSLGQGLVTGELFF. The CDR3 region has the DNA TGTGCCAGCAGCTTAGGACAGGGACTAGTCACCGGGGAGCTGTTTTTT.

Ten or more counts support this clonotype. Within a library made for alpha chains, this beta chain is off target, and its count is uninformative. The chain uses TRBV13 and TRBJ1-5; 8 nucleotides agree with TRBD1. CDR1 is PRHDT and CDR2 is FYEKMQ in the germline V gene (reference sequence). The CDR3 totals 15 residues. V was clipped by 4 bases and J by 6 bases; unmatched bases: 8. In DNA form, the CDR3 reads TGTGCCAGCAGCTCGGCGGACAGGGAGGGTCAGCCCCAGCATTTT. Its translation: CASSSADREGQPQHF.

This clonotype came up many times. For a library built for alpha chains, this beta chain is a stray read; little rests on its size. V usage is TRBV6-1 and J usage is TRBJ2-2; D unclear. The ends were cut back, 0 bases at V and 4 bases at J, with 15 bases in the middle. CDR1 is MNHNS and CDR2 is SASEGT in the germline V gene. The length of the CDR3 is 17 residues. Here the CDR3 DNA reads TGTGCCAGCAGTGAAGCGGGCACCGTACGTGTCACCGGGGAGCTGTTTTTT. This sequence encodes CASSEAGTVRVTGELFF.

By share, this clonotype counts as medium-sized. This beta chain turned up in a library designed for alpha chains; as an off-target read, its abundance says little. The CDR3 protein is CASSLDRQVYTF. The CDR3, as DNA: TGTGCCAGCAGCCTAGATAGACAGGTCTACACCTTC. The chain has TRBV6-1 and TRBJ1-2; TRBD1 might be the D (6 bases). The CDR3 runs 12 residues. V was pared by 6 bases and J by 10 bases, with 15 bases between. Looked up from germline, CDR1 is MNHNS and CDR2 is SASEGT.

This clonotype was detected many times. Since it is a stray read in a library aimed at alpha chains, this beta chain has a size that is not meaningful. For the CDR3, the DNA is TGTGCCAGCAGTTTTGTTACTAGCCTTGGGACCTACAATGAGCAGTTCTTC. Residues: CASSFVTSLGTYNEQFF. The chain is built from TRBV28 and TRBJ2-1, with a tentative D call TRBD2 (6 bases). Looked up from germline, CDR1 is MDHEN and CDR2 is SYDVKM. The CDR3 covers 17 residues. Trimming pared 3 bases from V and 2 bases from J, leaving 17 bases between. Full variable domain (missing parts from reference TRBV28 and TRBJ2-1): DVKVTQSSRYLVKRTGEKVFLECVQDMDHENMFWYRQDPGLGLRLIYFSYDVKMKEKGDIPEGYSVSREKKERFSLILESASTNQTSMYLCASSFVTSLGTYNEQFFGPGTRLTVL.

In its sample, this clonotype was seen many times. This beta chain appears as a stray read in a library generated for alpha chains; its size is not informative. The gene calls are TRBV3-1 and TRBJ1-1, with no clear D. This CDR3 spans 13 amino acids. V lost 4 bases to trimming and J lost 7 bases, with 13 bases between them. Per the germline V gene, CDR1 is LGHDT and CDR2 is YNNKEL (reference sequence). The CDR3 loop is CASSLKDGLEAFF. DNA for the CDR3: TGTGCCAGCAGCCTAAAGGACGGCCTTGAAGCTTTCTTT.

This clonotype was seen ten or more times. Little can be read into the size of this beta chain, an off-target read in a library designed for alpha chains. The J gene is TRBJ1-2, the V gene TRBV7-9, with 7 bases lining up with TRBD1. V was pared by 5 bases and J by 8 bases, with 8 bases of the junction left unmatched. This CDR3 is 13 amino acids long. Germline V gene data show CDR1 as SEHNR and CDR2 as FQNEAQ (reference sequence). The CDR3 spells CASSLDRVSGYTF. CDR3 nucleotide sequence: TGTGCCAGCAGCCTTGACAGGGTGTCCGGCTACACCTTC.

This clonotype came up many times. The size of this beta chain means little, since it is a stray read in a library made for alpha chains. The rearrangement uses TRBV6-5 and TRBJ1-1; TRBD1 aligns across 8 bases. After removal of 6 bases from V and 5 bases from J, the junction contained 5 bases not matched to a gene. The CDR3 is 13 residues long. Germline V CDR1 and CDR2: MNHEY, SVGAGI. This CDR3 is CASSWDRRTEAFF. The CDR3, as DNA: TGTGCCAGCAGCTGGGACAGGCGGACTGAAGCTTTCTTT.

This clonotype was counted ten times or more. A library made for alpha chains picked up this beta chain off target, so its size means little. This chain connects TRBV20-1 to TRBJ2-3; no clear D. Germline assignment: CDR1 DFQATT and CDR2 SNEGSKA (reference sequence). Trimming stripped 3 bases from V and 4 bases from J, with 11 bases between. The CDR3 covers 13 residues. DNA for the CDR3: TGCAGTGCTAGGTTGGACGGCGCAGATACGCAGTATTTT. Protein: CSARLDGADTQYF.

In this sample, this clonotype turned up many times. A library prepared for alpha chains yielded this beta chain as an off-target read; its size is of little meaning. The chain uses TRBV14 and TRBJ2-2; 11 bases line up with TRBD2. The CDR3 is 17 residues long. CDR1 is SGHDN and CDR2 is FVKESK in the germline V gene. Unmatched junction bases numbered 11, after V lost 4 bases and J lost 7 bases. Written as DNA, the CDR3 is TGTGCCAGCAGCCCAGGGAAGACTAGCGGGACGGACGGGGAGCTGTTTTTT. Translation gives CASSPGKTSGTDGELFF.

There are many counts of this clonotype. This beta chain is off target for a library built for alpha chains, so its abundance means little. The chain has TRBV5-6 and TRBJ2-1, with 9 bases identical to TRBD1. Germline V CDR1 and CDR2: SGHDT, YYEEEE. The ends lost 4 bases at V and 8 bases at J; junction bases unmatched: 4. This CDR3 contains 13 residues. Here the CDR3 DNA reads TGTGCCAGCAGCGCGGGACAGGGAGATGAGCAGTTCTTC. Translation gives CASSAGQGDEQFF.